Listed below are T cell receptor beta chains from one sample, sequenced in a study of blood T cell repertoires in COVID-19. TCRdb's table, derived via immunoSEQ multiplex PCR, lists solely in-frame clones and lacks some. Of under 350,000 clones in the sample, roughly 85% were seen once. Source material: peripheral blood. These receptor sequences come from a human donor in a cohort sampled during active COVID-19. The CDR3 runs from the conserved cysteine through the conserved F or W. D genes are given only for firm matches. A clone size is listed for some rows: how often the clone was seen (once, few, many), or a class if it is expanded.

TRBV27	once	TRBJ2-6	.	CASSLQGGGANVLTF	TGTGCCAGCAGTTTACAGGGCGGTGGGGCCAACGTCCTGACTTTC
TRBV10-3	.	TRBJ1-5	.	CAISEGASVNQPQHF	TGTGCCATCAGTGAAGGGGCGAGTGTCAATCAGCCCCAGCATTTT
TRBV5-6	.	TRBJ2-5	TRBD2	CASSFQRGVETQYF	TGTGCCAGCAGCTTTCAGCGGGGGGTAGAGACCCAGTACTTC
TRBV19	.	TRBJ1-2	.	CASSKGVRHPSSLANYGYTF	TGTGCCAGTAGCAAAGGGGTCAGGCATCCATCCTCGCTCGCCAACTATGGCTACACCTTC
TRBV19	.	TRBJ2-7	.	CASSIPGQTYEQYF	TGTGCCAGTAGTATCCCTGGACAGACCTACGAGCAGTACTTC
TRBV7-2	.	TRBJ2-4	TRBD1	CASSLVRGTGLAKNIQYF	TGTGCCAGCAGCTTAGTTCGGGGGACAGGGTTAGCCAAAAACATTCAGTACTTC
TRBV25-1	.	TRBJ2-1	TRBD1	CASSVWTGVYNEQFF	TGTGCCAGCAGTGTTTGGACAGGGGTCTACAATGAGCAGTTCTTC
TRBV4-2	.	TRBJ2-3	TRBD2	CASSQRQRGGEDTQYF	TGTGCCAGCAGCCAACGACAGCGGGGGGGCGAAGATACGCAGTATTTT
TRBV4-1	.	TRBJ2-1	TRBD1	CASSQDLWGTGYNEQFF	TGCGCCAGCAGCCAAGATTTATGGGGGACAGGTTACAATGAGCAGTTCTTC
TRBV18	.	TRBJ1-6	TRBD1	CASSTTGDNSPLHF	TGTGCCAGCTCGACGACAGGGGATAATTCACCCCTCCACTTT
TRBV27	once	TRBJ1-2	.	CASSLKRGVSGYTF	TGTGCCAGCAGTTTAAAAAGGGGCGTGAGTGGCTACACCTTC
TRBV6-5	.	TRBJ1-5	.	CATYPRVSNQPQHF	TGTGCCACCTATCCAAGAGTCAGCAATCAGCCCCAGCATTTT
TRBV7-9	.	TRBJ1-2	.	CASSLDTGYTF	TGTGCCAGCAGCTTAGACACTGGCTACACCTTC
TRBV28	.	TRBJ1-2	.	CASRQSSYGYTF	TGTGCCAGCAGGCAATCCAGCTATGGCTACACCTTC
TRBV6-6	.	TRBJ1-5	TRBD1	CASSYGRTGHNQPQHF	TGTGCCAGCAGTTACGGTAGGACAGGGCACAATCAGCCCCAGCATTTT
TRBV5-1	.	TRBJ2-2	.	CASSLNPTNTGELFF	TGCGCCAGCAGCTTGAACCCTACGAACACCGGGGAGCTGTTTTTT
TRBV30	.	TRBJ1-1	.	CAGRREGRTEAFF	TGTGCCGGCCGCCGGGAAGGAAGGACTGAAGCTTTCTTT
TRBV6-5	.	TRBJ2-3	.	CASTGALIGDTQYF	TGTGCCAGCACCGGAGCCCTCATCGGAGATACGCAGTATTTT
TRBV15	.	TRBJ1-1	.	CATSRGLGGGNTEAFF	TGTGCCACCAGCAGAGGGCTCGGCGGGGGAAACACTGAAGCTTTCTTT
TRBV3-1/TRBV3-2	.	TRBJ2-5	TRBD1	CASRSDRGRDQETQYF	TGTGCCAGCAGATCGGACAGGGGGAGAGACCAAGAGACCCAGTACTTC
TRBV5-1	.	TRBJ2-1	.	CASGVGGINNEQFF	TGCGCCAGCGGGGTTGGCGGGATCAACAATGAGCAGTTCTTC
TRBV4-1	.	TRBJ2-7	.	CASSPATGYEQYF	TGCGCCAGCAGCCCTGCTACAGGGTACGAGCAGTACTTC
TRBV18	.	TRBJ1-1	.	CASSRTGSPMATEAFF	TGTGCCAGCTCACGAACGGGAAGCCCTATGGCCACTGAAGCTTTCTTT
TRBV5-4	.	TRBJ2-3	.	CASSPRSDTQYF	TGTGCCAGCAGCCCTAGATCAGATACGCAGTATTTT
TRBV30	.	TRBJ1-1	.	CAWSVRGGTAEAFF	TGTGCCTGGAGTGTAAGAGGCGGAACTGCTGAAGCTTTCTTT
TRBV15	.	TRBJ1-1	.	CATSRQGFYDTEAFF	TGTGCCACCAGCAGACAGGGGTTTTACGACACTGAAGCTTTCTTT
TRBV3-1/TRBV3-2	once	TRBJ1-2	.	CASTQLGGVNGYTF	TGTGCCAGCACGCAACTCGGGGGGGTTAACGGCTACACCTTC
TRBV2	.	TRBJ1-1	TRBD1	CASRGTGDAEAFF	TGTGCCAGCAGAGGGACAGGGGATGCTGAAGCTTTCTTT
TRBV5-6	.	TRBJ1-1	.	CASSATGPTTRGAFF	TGTGCCAGCAGCGCAACCGGGCCGACTACCCGTGGAGCTTTCTTT
TRBV18	once	TRBJ1-1	TRBD1	CASSPGQGNTEAFF	TGTGCCAGCTCACCTGGACAGGGGAATACTGAAGCTTTCTTT
TRBV5-1	once	TRBJ1-1	TRBD1	CASSWTGENTEAFF	TGCGCCAGCAGCTGGACAGGGGAGAACACTGAAGCTTTCTTT
TRBV5-4	.	TRBJ2-1	TRBD2	CASSWGTGGIYNEQFF	TGTGCCAGCAGCTGGGGGACGGGGGGAATCTACAATGAGCAGTTCTTC
TRBV24-1	.	TRBJ2-3	.	CATRGRGAGTDTQYF	TGTGCCACCAGAGGCCGGGGGGCGGGCACAGATACGCAGTATTTT
TRBV21-1	.	TRBJ2-7	.	CASSREAQGATPYEQYF	TGTGCCAGCAGCAGAGAGGCACAGGGGGCCACACCTTACGAGCAGTACTTC
TRBV12-3/TRBV12-4	.	TRBJ1-4	.	CASSFQGTEKLFF	TGTGCCAGCAGTTTCCAGGGTACGGAAAAACTGTTTTTT
TRBV4-2	.	TRBJ1-2	.	CASSQTGLLLYGYTF	TGTGCCAGCAGCCAAACGGGACTCCTCCTCTATGGCTACACCTTC
TRBV3-1/TRBV3-2	few	TRBJ1-1	.	CASSLMYTEAFF	TGTGCCAGCAGTCTAATGTACACTGAAGCTTTCTTT
TRBV2	.	TRBJ1-5	TRBD1	CASSELQGSYQPQHF	TGTGCCAGCAGTGAGCTACAGGGGTCCTATCAGCCCCAGCATTTT
TRBV5-4	.	TRBJ2-7	.	CASTKPPDTYQYF	TGTGCCAGCACTAAACCACCGGACACCTACCAGTACTTC
TRBV7-6	.	TRBJ1-1	.	CASSLAGAGIATEAFF	TGTGCCAGCAGCTTAGCGGGTGCGGGAATCGCCACTGAAGCTTTCTTT
TRBV9	.	TRBJ1-1	.	CASSVGRNTEAFF	TGTGCCAGCAGCGTAGGTAGGAACACTGAAGCTTTCTTT
TRBV6-5	.	TRBJ1-1	.	CASILTGRNTEAFF	TGTGCCAGCATCCTGACAGGTAGGAACACTGAAGCTTTCTTT
TRBV6-5	.	TRBJ2-1	.	CASSPPTGATEQFF	TGTGCCAGCAGTCCCCCGACAGGAGCAACTGAGCAGTTCTTC
TRBV7-2	.	TRBJ2-3	.	CASSLAGGLQLSTDTQYF	TGTGCCAGCAGCTTAGCCGGGGGGCTCCAACTAAGCACAGATACGCAGTATTTT
TRBV5-4	.	TRBJ1-6	.	CASSEWSSYNSPLHF	TGTGCCAGCAGCGAATGGAGCTCCTATAATTCACCCCTCCACTTT
TRBV24-1	.	TRBJ2-5	.	CATSDLLDSQETQYF	TGTGCCACCAGTGATTTGTTGGACTCCCAAGAGACCCAGTACTTC
TRBV4-1	.	TRBJ1-5	.	CASSQGPGGRSQPQHF	TGCGCCAGCAGCCAAGGGCCCGGGGGGCGCAGTCAGCCCCAGCATTTT
TRBV7-7	.	TRBJ1-5	TRBD1	CASRSRDRVNEGPNQPQHF	TGTGCCAGCAGGAGCCGGGACAGGGTAAATGAGGGTCCCAATCAGCCCCAGCATTTT
TRBV18	.	TRBJ1-1	.	CASSPTGWDTEAFF	TGTGCCAGCTCGCCTACAGGGTGGGACACTGAAGCTTTCTTT
TRBV2	once	TRBJ2-5	.	CASSTGHGETQYF	TGTGCCAGCAGTACCGGACACGGAGAGACCCAGTACTTC
TRBV30	.	TRBJ2-7	.	CAWSVVAREQYF	TGTGCCTGGAGTGTTGTGGCTCGAGAGCAGTACTTC
TRBV6-5	.	TRBJ1-2	TRBD1	CASSPSLDRGNGYTF	TGTGCCAGCAGTCCGTCCCTCGACAGGGGGAACGGCTACACCTTC
TRBV3-1/TRBV3-2	.	TRBJ2-5	TRBD2	CAVLIRSGGTQYF	TGTGCCGTCTTGATTCGGTCGGGGGGGACCCAGTACTTC